Listed below are T cell receptor beta chains from one sample, sequenced in a study of blood T cell repertoires in COVID-19. Assay used: immunoSEQ multiplex PCR; TCRdb lists only in-frame clones, some missing. The repertoire holds around 200,000 clones, with about 85% as singletons. The sequencing sample was made of peripheral blood. The receptors come from a woman of 80 years or more with acute or convalescent COVID-19. CDR3s include the opening cysteine and the closing phenylalanine or tryptophan. A D gene is named only where the DNA matches it firmly. Expanded clones are given a class, and other clones once, few, many or no size at all.

CASSFGSGNTYEQYF	TGCGCCAGCAGCTTTGGGAGCGGGAATACCTACGAGCAGTACTTC	TRBD2	NA	TRBJ2-7	TRBV5-1
CASSTAGGGTDTQYF	TGCGCCAGCAGCACGGCAGGGGGAGGCACAGATACGCAGTATTTT	TRBD1	NA	TRBJ2-3	TRBV5-1
CASSLGGGNEQYF	TGTGCCAGCAGCTTAGGGGGAGGCAACGAGCAGTACTTC	NA	NA	TRBJ2-7	TRBV7-9
CASSLEAGNTIYF	TGTGCCAGCAGCTTAGAGGCAGGAAACACCATATATTTT	NA	NA	TRBJ1-3	TRBV7-3
CATSDVGTKGGQETQYF	TGTGCCACCAGTGATGTCGGGACAAAAGGGGGACAAGAGACCCAGTACTTC	NA	NA	TRBJ2-5	TRBV24-1
CASSPPRGLKNEQFF	TGTGCCAGCTCACCACCGCGAGGGTTGAAGAATGAGCAGTTCTTC	NA	NA	TRBJ2-1	TRBV18
CASSERPGASRETQYF	TGCGCCAGCAGTGAAAGACCGGGAGCGAGTAGGGAGACCCAGTACTTC	NA	NA	TRBJ2-5	TRBV10-1
CASSRNRGLDYGYTF	TGTGCCAGCAGCAGAAACAGGGGTTTGGACTATGGCTACACCTTC	TRBD1	NA	TRBJ1-2	TRBV6-5
CASSFTTGGEKLFF	TGTGCCAGCAGCTTTACAACGGGAGGTGAAAAACTGTTTTTT	NA	once	TRBJ1-4	TRBV7-2
CASSETGGLGQYF	TGTGCCAGCAGTGAAACGGGTGGATTGGGGCAGTACTTC	NA	NA	TRBJ2-7	TRBV6-1
CASSLNRYQETQYF	TGTGCCAGCAGCTTAAACCGGTACCAAGAGACCCAGTACTTC	NA	NA	TRBJ2-5	TRBV7-2
CASSSQQGRSTEAFF	TGTGCCAGCAGTTCCCAACAGGGGAGGAGCACTGAAGCTTTCTTT	TRBD1	NA	TRBJ1-1	TRBV2
CASSGRGSGQVNEKLFF	TGTGCCAGCAGCGGACGAGGGTCCGGACAGGTTAATGAAAAACTGTTTTTT	TRBD1	NA	TRBJ1-4	TRBV7-9
CASTMTGAYEQYF	TGTGCCAGCACCATGACAGGAGCCTACGAGCAGTACTTC	NA	NA	TRBJ2-7	TRBV12-3/TRBV12-4
CASSYLTGRAEQYF	TGTGCCAGCAGCTACCTAACGGGAAGGGCCGAGCAGTACTTC	NA	few	TRBJ2-7	TRBV27
CASSLREYEQFF	TGTGCCAGCAGCCTGAGGGAGTATGAGCAGTTCTTC	NA	NA	TRBJ2-1	TRBV7-8
CASSRRQANEKLFF	TGTGCCAGTAGCCGGAGGCAGGCAAATGAAAAACTGTTTTTT	NA	NA	TRBJ1-4	TRBV19
CASSMGLAGFYEQFF	TGTGCCAGCAGCATGGGGCTAGCGGGTTTCTATGAGCAGTTCTTC	NA	NA	TRBJ2-1	TRBV21-1
CASSQRTPDTQYF	TGTGCCAGCAGCCAGAGAACCCCAGATACGCAGTATTTT	NA	NA	TRBJ2-3	TRBV3-1/TRBV3-2
CSASWGPTNEKLFF	TGCAGTGCTAGTTGGGGGCCTACTAATGAAAAACTGTTTTTT	NA	NA	TRBJ1-4	TRBV20-1
CASSELGGRSVAGELFF	TGTGCCAGCAGTGAACTTGGCGGGAGAAGCGTAGCCGGGGAGCTGTTTTTT	TRBD2	NA	TRBJ2-2	TRBV6-1
CATSDLQAKTYNEQFF	TGTGCCACCAGTGATTTGCAGGCCAAGACCTACAATGAGCAGTTCTTC	NA	NA	TRBJ2-1	TRBV24-1
CASSTTVYQETQYF	TGTGCCAGCAGCACGACAGTGTACCAAGAGACCCAGTACTTC	NA	NA	TRBJ2-5	TRBV2
CASSLRGSYNEQFF	TGTGCCAGCAGCTTACGGGGGTCCTACAATGAGCAGTTCTTC	NA	NA	TRBJ2-1	TRBV7-3
CASSPGRETQYF	TGTGCCAGCAGCCCAGGGCGGGAGACCCAGTACTTC	NA	once	TRBJ2-5	TRBV7-2
CASSVTGTGYGYTF	TGTGCCAGCAGCGTAACCGGGACAGGCTATGGCTACACCTTC	TRBD1	NA	TRBJ1-2	TRBV9
CASSLGRSTDTQYF	TGTGCCAGCAGCTTAGGTCGTAGCACAGATACGCAGTATTTT	NA	NA	TRBJ2-3	TRBV11-3
CASRAGVTQFF	TGTGCCAGCAGGGCAGGGGTGACGCAGTTCTTC	NA	NA	TRBJ2-1	TRBV6-5
CASSMGLPRDEQYF	TGTGCCAGTAGTATGGGCCTGCCAAGAGACGAGCAGTACTTC	NA	NA	TRBJ2-7	TRBV19
CASSITERNQPQHF	TGTGCCAGTAGTATTACGGAGAGGAATCAGCCCCAGCATTTT	NA	NA	TRBJ1-5	TRBV19
CASSPNSGLGGTEAFF	TGCGCCAGCAGCCCGAATTCGGGGCTGGGGGGCACTGAAGCTTTCTTT	NA	NA	TRBJ1-1	TRBV5-1
CASSPRQGRNIQYF	TGTGCCAGCAGCCCGCGACAGGGGAGAAACATTCAGTACTTC	TRBD1	NA	TRBJ2-4	TRBV11-2
CASSLRQGVNIQYF	TGTGCCAGCAGCCTCCGACAGGGCGTAAACATTCAGTACTTC	TRBD1	NA	TRBJ2-4	TRBV7-2
CASSPPAGGTDTQYF	TGCGCCAGCAGCCCGCCGGCAGGGGGCACAGATACGCAGTATTTT	NA	NA	TRBJ2-3	TRBV5-1
CASRLSTGGNSNSPLHF	TGCGCCAGCAGGCTTTCGACAGGGGGAAACAGCAATTCACCCCTCCACTTT	TRBD1	NA	TRBJ1-6	TRBV5-1
CASSLVSSSYNEQFF	TGTGCCAGCAGCTTAGTTTCGAGCTCCTACAATGAGCAGTTCTTC	NA	NA	TRBJ2-1	TRBV7-9